The T cell receptor (beta chain) described here comes from a study of control samples from healthy donors and cancer patients. Sequenced by immunoSEQ multiplex PCR; TCRdb stores in-frame clones only, minus some. Of 100,000 to 150,000 clones in the sample, 75% to 95% are singletons; the top ten hold roughly 8.8%. Per the germline V gene, CDR1 is GTSNPN and CDR2 is SVGIG (reference sequence). Trimming removed 2 bases from V and 5 bases from J; junction bases left unmatched: 3. The CDR3 contains 15 residues. This clonotype originated in a man aged 18 to 30 in good health. The chain links TRBV30 to TRBJ2-1; the match to TRBD2 covers 13 bases. Sequenced material: blood. CDR3 loop: CAWSLGLAGHNEQFF. In DNA form, the CDR3 reads TGTGCCTGGAGTCTGGGACTAGCGGGGCACAATGAGCAGTTCTTC.